This T cell receptor beta chain stems from a study of T cells after yellow fever vaccination. Study-wide background: Libraries from low-cell-number fractions were prepared with the SMART-Seq v4 Ultra Low Input RNA kit.

Ten or more counts support this clonotype. Its antigen is unidentified. One entry per CDR3 protein, called by TCRdb with MiXCR from the 5' RACE reads. The sample contains 250,000 to 400,000 distinct CDR3 sequences, approximately 4% of which appear only once. Study-level results: Most clones from primary vaccination resurfaced after the booster (around 95% CD4, around 91% CD8). Clonotypes appearing in both CD4 and CD8 compartments existed, and their share was small.

Germline V gives CDR1 ENHRY, CDR2 SYGVKD. V shed 2 bases and J 4 bases; nucleotides not matched to a gene: 3. The CDR3 extends over 14 amino acids. This material consisted of PBMCs, taken 15 days after the yellow fever booster vaccination. The chain uses TRBV10-3 and TRBJ2-5, with 8 bases matching TRBD1. The sequence was obtained from a man between 18 and 35 years old who received the YFV17D yellow fever vaccine. This CDR3 is CAISEDRGIETQYF. The DNA of the CDR3 is TGTGCCATCAGTGAGGACAGGGGTATAGAGACCCAGTACTTC.